The clone carrying this T cell receptor beta chain was counted once. Time point described: pre-treatment baseline. The record originates from a study of blood T cell dynamics during melanoma immunotherapy. Here immunoSEQ multiplex PCR was the method, and the copy in TCRdb shows in-frame clones only, minus some. The repertoire holds approximately 10,000 clones, with approximately 90% as singletons. The material was blood, obtained from a patient treated with checkpoint blockade. The TCR was taken from a human donor with melanoma.

The CDR3, as DNA: TGTGCCAGCAGCTTAGTACAGGGACGGGGACTGGCCTACGAGCAGTACTTC. Encoded protein: CASSLVQGRGLAYEQYF. The chain recombines TRBV7-9 with TRBJ2-7; possibly TRBD1 or TRBD2 for D (6 bases each). The germline V and J ends were trimmed by 1 base and 2 bases, with 18 bases remaining between them. There are 17 residues in the CDR3. CDR1 and CDR2 from the germline V gene are SEHNR and FQNEAQ (reference sequence). Using reference TRBV7-9 and TRBJ2-7 for the parts outside the CDR3, the full variable domain is DTGVSQNPRHKITKRGQNVTFRCDPISEHNRLYWYRQTLGQGPEFLTYFQNEAQLEKSRLLSDRFSAERPKGSFSTLEIQRTEQGDSAMYLCASSLVQGRGLAYEQYFGPGTRLTVT.